The clone carrying this T cell receptor (beta chain) came up a few times. TCRdb processed the RT-PCR reads anew with MiXCR; each CDR3 protein has one entry. The sample shows more than 500,000 distinct CDR3 sequences, roughly 10% of them seen only once. This record comes from a study of response to subunit inactivated influenza vaccine. The CDR3 has 15 residues. The trim removed 6 bases at V and 10 bases at J, leaving 11 bases unmatched. CDR1 is SNHLY, CDR2 FYNNEI, per germline. These data were also reused for a study on T cells expressing NK-cell markers. That publication notes: In generating TCR beta cDNA, 5'RACE template switching with UMIs was used. In sorted CD3+CD56+NKG2C+, CD3+CD56+NKG2C- and CD3+CD56-NKG2C+ T cells, TCR beta repertoires were obtained. Seven HCMV-seropositive donors and one seronegative donor made up the eight sequenced donors. Among CD8+ T cells from over 5 donors, dominant NKG2C+ clonotypes accounted for about 1.0-7.0%.

The sample was PBMCs from blood, taken on the day of vaccination. This receptor was taken from a man in his fifties who received an inactivated influenza vaccine. V gene TRBV2 combines with J gene TRBJ2-1, with 11 positions matching TRBD1. The CDR3 reads CASRPGTGGSREQFF. CDR3 nucleotides: TGTGCCAGCAGGCCTGGGACAGGGGGGTCCAGGGAGCAGTTCTTC.